This T cell receptor beta chain was documented in a study of CD4 T cells in relation to SARS-CoV-2 and coronaviruses. Study overall: The restricting HLA molecule for shared crossreactive spike epitopes was mapped.

The method was immunoSEQ multiplex PCR; TCRdb's version includes in-frame clones alone and lacks a portion of them. The sample has some 65,000 clones, approximately 87% seen once. Before the COVID-19 pandemic, during about 2011-2019, CD4+ T cells were taken from unexposed donors. Points on this clone: What it binds is unknown.

Findings and limits, study-wide: In about 65% of donors, memory CD4+ clonotypes crossrecognized SARS-CoV-2 and at least one common cold coronavirus spike. No donor gave both pre-pandemic and post-infection samples.

CDR3 length: 12 amino acids. V was pared by 4 bases and J by 4 bases, with 10 bases between. The V gene's germline CDR1 is GTSNPN and CDR2 SVGIG (reference sequence). The origin of this receptor is a human donor in good health. Sequencing was performed on memory CD4+ T cells from PBMCs. V usage is TRBV30 and J usage is TRBJ1-1; D uncertain. The CDR3, as DNA: TGTGCCTGGACTAAGTCCGGCACTGAAGCTTTCTTT. As protein: CAWTKSGTEAFF.